A single sample gave rise to the 8 T cell receptor beta chains below, sequenced in a study of shared clonotypes between healthy human individuals. The method was immunoSEQ multiplex PCR; TCRdb's version includes in-frame clones alone and lacks a portion of them. The sample has about 1.1 million clones; 70% to 80% are singletons. The material sequenced was memory CD4+ T cells from PBMCs. Stated subset: CD45RA-negative fraction. The receptors come from a young man in good health. Some clones in this sample may be carry-over from other donors' samples.

This sequence joins TRBV27 and TRBJ2-5, with D uncertain. Germline CDR1 MNHEY, CDR2 SMNVEV (reference sequence). V lost 1 base, J lost 2 bases, and 8 bases lay in between. The CDR3 has 14 residues. The CDR3 nucleotides are TGTGCCAGCAGTTTATTTTCCCCTCAAGAGACCCAGTACTTC. Translation: CASSLFSPQETQYF.

The V and J genes are TRBV28 and TRBJ1-3; 10 nucleotides agree with TRBD1. The V and J ends lost 4 bases and 8 bases, in that order; junction bases with no gene match: 11. Germline assignment: CDR1 MDHEN and CDR2 SYDVKM. The CDR3 totals 16 residues. The CDR3 protein is CASSSRTGGDLHTIYF. CDR3 sequence (DNA): TGTGCCAGCAGTTCCCGGACAGGGGGAGATCTGCACACCATATATTTT. The whole variable domain, remainder taken from reference TRBV28 and TRBJ1-3, is DVKVTQSSRYLVKRTGEKVFLECVQDMDHENMFWYRQDPGLGLRLIYFSYDVKMKEKGDIPEGYSVSREKKERFSLILESASTNQTSMYLCASSSRTGGDLHTIYFGEGSWLTVV.

The chain is built from TRBV6-5 and TRBJ2-5; D is undetermined. V was cut by 6 bases and J by 4 bases, with 6 bases left in between. This CDR3 contains 11 residues. In germline, CDR1 is MNHEY, CDR2 SVGAGI. CDR3 residues: CASSALETQYF. CDR3 nucleotides: TGTGCCAGCAGCGCGTTAGAGACCCAGTACTTC.

This clone showed up many times. This sequence joins TRBV2 and TRBJ2-7; D is unresolved. Trimming stripped 2 bases from V and 2 bases from J, with 13 bases between. The CDR3 is 15 residues long. The V gene's germline CDR1 is SNHLY and CDR2 FYNNEI. The CDR3 coding sequence is TGTGCCAGCAGTGAACGCCGATCTGGGGCCTACGAGCAGTACTTC. Protein sequence: CASSERRSGAYEQYF.

The V call is TRBV10-3, the J call TRBJ2-1; weak D call: TRBD2 (5 bases). The CDR3 runs to 16 residues. Looked up from germline, CDR1 is ENHRY and CDR2 is SYGVKD. The germline V and J ends were trimmed by 1 base and 8 bases, with 18 bases remaining between them. CDR3 in DNA: TGTGCCATCAGTGAGTATGTCCTCCGGGGAGAACATGAGCAGTTCTTC. It codes for CAISEYVLRGEHEQFF.

This chain connects TRBV19 to TRBJ2-7; D might be TRBD1 or TRBD2, each matching 5 bases. CDR3 length: 19 residues. Germline V CDR1 and CDR2: LNHDA, SQIVND (reference sequence). The V end was cut by 7 bases, the J end by 4 bases, with 32 bases between. CDR3 protein: CASTPKSYLGVSKDYEQYF. For the CDR3, the DNA is TGTGCCAGTACCCCAAAATCGTACCTGGGGGTATCGAAGGATTACGAGCAGTACTTC.

The chain links TRBV19 to TRBJ2-2; TRBD1 agrees at 8 bases. CDR1 and CDR2 from the germline V gene are LNHDA and SQIVND (reference sequence). The CDR3 has 15 residues. Trimming took 5 bases from V and 4 from J; bases not matched to a gene: 6. The CDR3 loop is CASSGQQGGTGELFF. Written as DNA, the CDR3 is TGTGCCAGTAGTGGCCAACAGGGGGGCACCGGGGAGCTGTTTTTT.

This clone was found a few times. The rearrangement joins TRBV6-4 to TRBJ1-5, with D hard to call. Germline CDR1 MRHNA, CDR2 SNTAGT. Trimming stripped 6 bases from V and 3 bases from J, with 9 bases between. The CDR3 sequence is 13 residues long. The CDR3 region has the DNA TGTGCCAGCAGCCGGGAAATCAATCAGCCCCAGCATTTT. It yields the protein CASSREINQPQHF.